This T cell receptor (beta chain) was recovered during a study of PD-L1 blockade in urothelial cancer. TCRdb's copy holds only in-frame clones and misses some; the assay was immunoSEQ multiplex PCR. The sample holds roughly 52,000 clones, 75% to 85% seen once. There are 16 residues in the CDR3. The germline V gene encodes CDR1 LGHNA and CDR2 YNFKEQ. Unmatched junction bases numbered 2, after V lost 2 bases and J lost 1 base. The time point is: pretreatment peripheral blood. Sequenced material: PBMCs, taken around atezolizumab (anti-PD-L1) treatment. The chain employs TRBV4-2 and TRBJ2-2; TRBD1 agrees at 9 bases. The clonotype was recovered from a man in his 70s with urothelial cancer. The CDR3, as DNA: TGTGCCAGCAGCCAACCGGGACAGGGGAACACCGGGGAGCTGTTTTTT. Translated, it gives CASSQPGQGNTGELFF.